A selection of T cell receptor beta chains follows, all from one sample in a study of cytomegalovirus exposure and HLA in healthy donors. Assay: immunoSEQ multiplex PCR; the TCRdb copy retains only in-frame clones and omits some. The table lists approximately 130,000 clones, 81% of them singletons, with about 0.7% in the top ten. Sequencing input: PBMCs. These receptors all stem from a man between 18 and 29 years old in good health and CMV-seronegative. CDR3s include the opening cysteine and the closing phenylalanine or tryptophan. The D gene is left open where the match is weak. Not every row has a clone size; where given, it reads once, few, many or a size class.

DNA: TGTGCCATCAGTGTCAGGGGGAACACTGAAGCTTTCTTT
CDR3: CAISVRGNTEAFF
J: TRBJ1-1
V: TRBV10-3
size: few
D: .

DNA: TGTGCCAGCAGCTTAGGTGGGGTCGGGGTTACCGGGGAGCTGTTTTTT
CDR3: CASSLGGVGVTGELFF
J: TRBJ2-2
V: TRBV7-7
size: .
D: .

DNA: TGTGCCAGCAGCTTAGCCGGGAGAGGAGGGATGAACACTGAAGCTTTCTTT
CDR3: CASSLAGRGGMNTEAFF
J: TRBJ1-1
V: TRBV7-3
size: .
D: .

DNA: TGTGCCAGCAGCGCACCGGGACAGGGGACTTCTGGAAACACCATATATTTT
CDR3: CASSAPGQGTSGNTIYF
J: TRBJ1-3
V: TRBV28
size: .
D: TRBD1

DNA: TGTGCCAGCAGCCCGGGACTAGCGAACACAGATACGCAGTATTTT
CDR3: CASSPGLANTDTQYF
J: TRBJ2-3
V: TRBV11-3
size: .
D: TRBD2

DNA: TGTGCCAGCAGCTTAGGACAGATGTACTATGGCTACACCTTC
CDR3: CASSLGQMYYGYTF
J: TRBJ1-2
V: TRBV7-8
size: few
D: .

DNA: TGTGCCAGCAGCTTGGAGGAGAGCCTCTCTGGCTACACCTTC
CDR3: CASSLEESLSGYTF
J: TRBJ1-2
V: TRBV9
size: .
D: .

DNA: TGTGCCAGCAGTGAGACTAGAATGGAGACCCAGTACTTC
CDR3: CASSETRMETQYF
J: TRBJ2-5
V: TRBV25-1
size: .
D: .

DNA: TGTGCCAGCAGCCCCCGGGACAGGGGAAGATCACCCCTCCACTTT
CDR3: CASSPRDRGRSPLHF
J: TRBJ1-6
V: TRBV7-2
size: .
D: TRBD1

DNA: TGTGCCAGCAGTTACCCTGGCTACCAAGAGACCCAGTACTTC
CDR3: CASSYPGYQETQYF
J: TRBJ2-5
V: TRBV6-6
size: .
D: .

DNA: TGCGCCAGCAGCGCCACCGGGACAGGGAACACTGAAGCTTTCTTT
CDR3: CASSATGTGNTEAFF
J: TRBJ1-1
V: TRBV5-1
size: few
D: TRBD1

DNA: TGTGCCAGCAGCAAAGTGCTAAAAGTCCGGGATAATTCACCCCTCCACTTT
CDR3: CASSKVLKVRDNSPLHF
J: TRBJ1-6
V: TRBV21-1
size: few
D: .

DNA: TGTGCCTGGGGTAGCGGGGGGATCACAGATACGCAGTATTTT
CDR3: CAWGSGGITDTQYF
J: TRBJ2-3
V: TRBV30
size: .
D: TRBD2

DNA: TGCGCCAGCTCGACCGGACAGGGCTCCACTGAAGCTTTCTTT
CDR3: CASSTGQGSTEAFF
J: TRBJ1-1
V: TRBV10-2
size: .
D: TRBD1

DNA: TGTGCCAGCAGTGCCGACAGGGGGAGCGGTCAGCCCCAGCATTTT
CDR3: CASSADRGSGQPQHF
J: TRBJ1-5
V: TRBV27
size: .
D: TRBD1

DNA: TGTGCCAGCAGCTTCCCGGCCGTCGTGGGCTCTATGCACTCCTACGAGCAGTACTTC
CDR3: CASSFPAVVGSMHSYEQYF
J: TRBJ2-7
V: TRBV7-9
size: .
D: .

DNA: TGCGCCAGCAGCTTGGAGGTGACAAGAGTCACTGAAGCTTTCTTT
CDR3: CASSLEVTRVTEAFF
J: TRBJ1-1
V: TRBV5-1
size: .
D: .